These T cell receptor beta chains were read from a single sample in a study of identical twins. A single record per CDR3 protein comes from TCRdb applying MiXCR to the 5' RACE reads. The table records roughly 630,000 distinct CDR3 sequences, under 8.5% of them present only once. These data are also associated with another study on yellow fever vaccine responses in identical twins.

Material: PBMCs. These receptors were taken from a woman under 30 in good health. Both conserved end residues are part of each CDR3. Each record gives: CDR3 DNA, CDR3 protein, clone size, V gene, D gene, J gene, CDR3 length. D genes are given only for firm matches. A row's size may be missing; if present it is once, few, many or a size class.

TGTGCCAGCAGTTTGGGACGGTACTATGGCTACACCTTC CASSLGRYYGYTF few TRBV27 NA TRBJ1-2 13
TGTGCCAGCAGCTTCTCAGGATTCCTAGCTAACTATGGCTACACCTTC CASSFSGFLANYGYTF many TRBV5-6 NA TRBJ1-2 16
TGCGCCAGCAGCCCCCTCTCTAGGGACATGGAGACCCAGTACTTC CASSPLSRDMETQYF NA TRBV5-1 NA TRBJ2-5 15
TGTGCCAGCAGCTTAAAAAGGCCTGCCTTTGGCGGGGAGCTGTTTTTT CASSLKRPAFGGELFF many TRBV11-2 NA TRBJ2-2 16
TGTGCCAGCAGCCAGGCGGGAGATTCTAATGAAAAACTGTTTTTT CASSQAGDSNEKLFF NA TRBV11-3 NA TRBJ1-4 15
TGTGCCAGCAGGCAATCGACTGGAATCTACGAGCAGTACTTC CASRQSTGIYEQYF many TRBV12-3/TRBV12-4 NA TRBJ2-7 14
TGCAGTGCTAGACAAGCGGGAGTCACCGGGGAGCTGTTTTTT CSARQAGVTGELFF NA TRBV20-1 TRBD2 TRBJ2-2 14
TGCGCCAGCAGCCAAGATCTGGGAACGGGACAGCCCCAGCATTTT CASSQDLGTGQPQHF NA TRBV4-1 NA TRBJ1-5 15
TGTGCCAGTAGTATGACCAGCGGGAGTCAGTACGAGCAGTACTTC CASSMTSGSQYEQYF few TRBV19 TRBD2 TRBJ2-7 15
TGTGCCAGCAGTCCTGGGGACAGGGGGACGATTGGCGAGCAGTACTTC CASSPGDRGTIGEQYF NA TRBV6-1 TRBD1 TRBJ2-7 16
TGCGCCAGCAGCTTGAAAAGGGGCGAAGCCTATGGCTACACCTTC CASSLKRGEAYGYTF many TRBV5-1 NA TRBJ1-2 15
TGTGCCAGCAGCGTAGAAGCGGGACTAGCGGCAGGGTATGAGCAGTTCTTC CASSVEAGLAAGYEQFF NA TRBV9 TRBD2 TRBJ2-1 17
TGTGCCACCTCGTACGCGAAATCGGGCTACGAGCAGTACTTC CATSYAKSGYEQYF few TRBV19 NA TRBJ2-7 14
TGTGCCAGCTCACCAGGGAAGACCCAAGAGACCCAGTACTTC CASSPGKTQETQYF NA TRBV18 NA TRBJ2-5 14
TGTGCCAGCAGAACCAGACAGGGGGCCTACAATGAGCAGTTCTTC CASRTRQGAYNEQFF few TRBV27 TRBD1 TRBJ2-1 15
TGTGCCAGCAGCCACTTCATGACCGACCGCTATGGCTACACCTTC CASSHFMTDRYGYTF many TRBV3-1 NA TRBJ1-2 15
TGTGCCAGCAGCTCAAGAGGGACAGGGACTGAAAAACTGTTTTTT CASSSRGTGTEKLFF few TRBV27 TRBD1 TRBJ1-4 15
TGTGCCAGCAGCCCACGGATCGATAATGAAAAACTGTTTTTT CASSPRIDNEKLFF few TRBV7-8 NA TRBJ1-4 14
TGCGCCAGCAGCATACAACAGACCATGAACACTGAAGCTTTCTTT CASSIQQTMNTEAFF NA TRBV5-1 NA TRBJ1-1 15
TGTGCCAGCAGCCACAACAGCCTCCGGGACAGGGGCTATGAGCAGTTCTTC CASSHNSLRDRGYEQFF few TRBV3-1 TRBD1 TRBJ2-1 17
TGCGCCAGCAGTGAACGGGCTAGCGGGCACTACGAGCAGTACTTC CASSERASGHYEQYF NA TRBV10-2 TRBD2 TRBJ2-7 15
TGTGCCAGCAGTTCCCGATGGACAGGGGGCGCCTACAATGAGCAGTTCTTC CASSSRWTGGAYNEQFF many TRBV12-3/TRBV12-4 TRBD1 TRBJ2-1 17